The 10 T cell receptor beta chains reported below all come from one sample, sequenced in a study of blood T cell repertoires in COVID-19. This table comes from immunoSEQ multiplex PCR, and its TCRdb copy is limited to in-frame clones, with some not included. Here the sample spans over 200,000 clones, about 83% being singletons. Source material: peripheral blood. These receptors were taken from a man in his forties with active or convalescent COVID-19.

This clone was seen only once. V gene TRBV24-1 combines with J gene TRBJ1-5; D not certain. V was pared by 3 bases and J by 6 bases, with 11 bases between. Germline V gives CDR1 KGHDR, CDR2 SFDVKD. The CDR3 contains 14 residues. The CDR3 coding sequence is TGTGCCACCAGTGATGCCCAGGATTTTCAGCCCCAGCATTTT. Translating it yields CATSDAQDFQPQHF.

The chain couples TRBV4-1 to TRBJ2-1, with D possibly matching TRBD2 (6 bases). This CDR3 comprises 18 residues. Trimming took off 0 bases at V and 6 bases at J, with 21 bases between the two ends. The germline V gene has CDR1 MGHRA and CDR2 YSYEKL. The CDR3 region has the DNA TGCGCCAGCAGCCAAGATGGCCCGGGAGTGGGCATTGGCAATGAGCAGTTCTTC. It codes for CASSQDGPGVGIGNEQFF.

This clone was seen at least ten times. CDR3 loop: CASSPGGGAAGGYEQYF. DNA of the CDR3: TGTGCCAGCAGCCCAGGAGGGGGGGCCGCCGGGGGCTACGAGCAGTACTTC. V usage is TRBV4-2 and J usage is TRBJ2-7; possibly TRBD2 for D (7 bases). The germline V gene has CDR1 LGHNA and CDR2 YNFKEQ. The V end lost 4 bases, the J end lost 3 bases, and 22 bases lay between the germline ends. The CDR3 is made up of 17 amino acids.

This sequence joins TRBV30 and TRBJ1-6; 7 bases match TRBD1. Unmatched junction bases numbered 4, after V lost 3 bases and J lost 8 bases. This CDR3 contains 13 residues. In germline, CDR1 is GTSNPN, CDR2 SVGIG (reference sequence). The CDR3 DNA is TGTGCCTGGAGGACAGGGAACTATTCACCCCTCCACTTT. It codes for CAWRTGNYSPLHF.

CDR3 sequence (DNA): TGCGCCAGCAGCTTGTCTAGCGGGGGGGTCACAGATACGCAGTATTTT. It is translated as CASSLSSGGVTDTQYF. The chain couples TRBV5-1 to TRBJ2-3; 12 bases line up with TRBD2. CDR1 and CDR2 (germline): SGHRS, YFSETQ. V gave up 1 base and J gave up 2 bases; unmatched junction bases: 2. The CDR3 spans 16 residues. The full variable domain, rest sourced from reference TRBV5-1 and TRBJ2-3, is KAGVTQTPRYLIKTRGQQVTLSCSPISGHRSVSWYQQTPGQGLQFLFEYFSETQRNKGNFPGRFSGRQFSNSRSEMNVSTLELGDSALYLCASSLSSGGVTDTQYFGPGTRLTVL.

CDR3 sequence (DNA): TGTGCCAGTAGTGGGGGGGGGTATAGCAATCAGCCCCAGCATTTT. Its protein is CASSGGGYSNQPQHF. This chain joins TRBV19 and TRBJ1-5; tentative D call: TRBD1 (5 bases). CDR3 length: 15 amino acids. Germline V lookup: CDR1 LNHDA, CDR2 SQIVND (reference sequence). V lost 5 bases and J lost 0, with 11 bases in between. The whole variable domain, filled in from reference TRBV19 and TRBJ1-5, reads DGGITQSPKYLFRKEGQNVTLSCEQNLNHDAMYWYRQDPGQGLRLIYYSQIVNDFQKGDIAEGYSVSREKKESFPLTVTSAQKNPTAFYLCASSGGGYSNQPQHFGDGTRLSIL.

This clone has just one count. The chain joins TRBV30 to TRBJ1-1, with 7 bases aligning to TRBD1. The germline V gene encodes CDR1 GTSNPN and CDR2 SVGIG (reference sequence). This CDR3 contains 14 residues. V lost 2 bases, J lost 1 base, and 4 bases stayed unmatched. The CDR3 coding sequence is TGTGCCTGGAGTCTGGGACAGCCGAACACTGAAGCTTTCTTT. Encoded protein: CAWSLGQPNTEAFF. The full variable domain, rest sourced from reference TRBV30 and TRBJ1-1, is SQTIHQWPATLVQPVGSPLSLECTVEGTSNPNLYWYRQAAGRGLQLLFYSVGIGQISSEVPQNLSASRPQDRQFILSSKKLLLSDSGFYLCAWSLGQPNTEAFFGQGTRLTVV.

This clone came up once. The chain carries TRBV18 and TRBJ2-7, with D possibly matching TRBD1 (5 bases). CDR1 KGHSH and CDR2 LQKENI come from the germline V gene. V was trimmed by 3 bases and J by 0 bases, leaving 12 bases between them. The CDR3 covers 15 residues. DNA for the CDR3: TGTGCCAGCTCACCGGGGCAGGCCAACTCCTACGAGCAGTACTTC. Residues: CASSPGQANSYEQYF.

This clone has just a few counts. The V and J genes are TRBV5-5 and TRBJ2-2, with 10 bases aligning to TRBD1. The CDR3 is made up of 15 amino acids. Trimming took 4 bases from V and 6 from J; bases not matched to a gene: 6. The germline V gene encodes CDR1 SGHKS and CDR2 YYEKEE (reference sequence). This chain's CDR3 is CASSPGQGVPGELFF. For the CDR3, the DNA is TGTGCCAGCAGCCCTGGACAGGGGGTCCCCGGGGAGCTGTTTTTT. Variable domain in full (rest from reference TRBV5-5 and TRBJ2-2): DAGVTQSPTHLIKTRGQQVTLRCSPISGHKSVSWYQQVLGQGPQFIFQYYEKEERGRGNFPDRFSARQFPNYSSELNVNALLLGDSALYLCASSPGQGVPGELFFGEGSRLTVL.

This clone was counted only a few times. The V gene is TRBV15, the J gene TRBJ1-4; tentative D call: TRBD1 (5 bases). Germline-derived CDR1 and CDR2 are LNHNV and YYDKDF (reference sequence). This CDR3 comprises 14 residues. Trimming left V 0 bases short and J 8 bases short, with 10 bases between. CDR3 DNA: TGTGCCACCAGCAGAGATGGGGGGGGAGAAAAACTGTTTTTT. Translating it yields CATSRDGGGEKLFF. The full variable domain, completed using reference TRBV15 and TRBJ1-4, is DAMVIQNPRYQVTQFGKPVTLSCSQTLNHNVMYWYQQKSSQAPKLLFHYYDKDFNNEADTPDNFQSRRPNTSFCFLDIRSPGLGDTAMYLCATSRDGGGEKLFFGSGTQLSVL.